This TCR beta chain appears in the sequencing data of a study of sequential checkpoint blockade in melanoma. The sample holds many counts of this clone. Treatment here: randomized to nivolumab then ipilimumab (arm A) or the reverse (arm B). Clones were read by immunoSEQ multiplex PCR, and TCRdb kept only the in-frame ones, dropping some. The sample shows about 4,500 clones, more than 20% of them seen only once. CDR1 and CDR2 from the germline V gene are SGHNT and YENEEA. The ends were cut back, 2 bases at V and 5 bases at J, with 12 bases in the middle. The CDR3 is made up of 14 amino acids. The V gene is TRBV11-3, the J gene TRBJ2-5, with D unresolved. The sequencing used tumor tissue (inferred from file names), collected from a patient given nivolumab and ipilimumab in sequence. The TCR comes from a human donor with melanoma. CDR3 bases: TGTGCCAGCAGCTTATCAGGACCCAGGGAGACCCAGTACTTC. The encoded protein is CASSLSGPRETQYF.